The entry that follows covers one T cell receptor (beta chain) sequence. The data derive from a study of shared clonotypes between healthy human individuals. Trimming took 5 bases from V and 7 from J; bases not matched to a gene: 17. The CDR3 extends over 16 amino acids. CDR1 SGDLS and CDR2 YYNGEE come from the germline V gene. Study donors comprised healthy, HIV-negative adults devoid of recent acute infection or vaccination. Only in-frame clones appear in the TCRdb table, and some are missing; sequencing was by immunoSEQ multiplex PCR. Of about a million clones in the sample, more than 75% are singletons; the top ten hold about 1.5%.

The sequence was obtained from a man younger than 35 in good health. This rearrangement joins TRBV9 to TRBJ1-2, with 7 nucleotides matching TRBD1. The sample taken for sequencing was memory CD4+ T cells sorted from blood. Described subset: CD45RA-negative fraction. The CDR3 loop reads CASRKGDSREVGGYTF. The CDR3, as DNA: TGTGCCAGCAGAAAGGGGGACAGCCGGGAAGTTGGTGGCTACACCTTC.